The TCR beta chain described here comes from a study of tumor-infiltrating lymphocytes in primary liver carcinoma (dated by TCRdb to about 2017). Background for the entire study: Of the five patients (three men and two women, aged 30 to 69 years), four had hepatocellular carcinoma and one had combined HCC and intrahepatic cholangiocarcinoma. The five patients had tumors staged T1-T3 N0M0, with maximum diameters ranging from about 4 to 10 cm. Each sample produced roughly 3.65 to 7.5 million productive TCRbeta reads, and read depth showed no significant difference between tissue types. For each liver tumor, the study sampled five regions along with adjacent normal tissue and blood, and applied TCRbeta repertoire sequencing, expression microarrays and whole-exome sequencing. A total of approximately 35 specimens from 5 patients, comprising some 25 tumor regions, 5 adjacent noncancerous liver tissues and 5 peripheral blood samples, were covered by TCRbeta repertoire sequencing. To link TCRbeta repertoire diversity to the local molecular phenotype, the approximately 23 tumor region samples were profiled with Agilent mRNA microarrays. Reproducibility between technical replicate repertoires was high, with correlation coefficients above 0.98 and mean shared-clone rates approximately 0.91.

Using a constant-region primer and ProtoScript II reverse transcriptase, TCRbeta-specific cDNA was reverse-transcribed from about 460 ng total RNA. The TCRbeta libraries were prepared through three rounds of nested multiplex PCR following a slightly modified ARM-PCR procedure. Each of the first two PCR rounds ran for about 10 cycles using multiplex TRBV1-TRBV30 forward primers together with a Cbeta reverse primer. Sample barcodes and Illumina adapters were attached in a final 25-cycle PCR using Deep VentR polymerase. Before sequencing, amplicons of 200-500 bp were purified from gel using a QIAquick gel extraction kit. TCRbeta amplicons were sequenced on an Illumina HiSeq 2500 with 250-bp paired-end reads. The authors' analysis ran thus. Reads were quality-trimmed with Trimmomatic v0.33, and paired reads were merged with FLASH v1.2.11 to recover full CDR3 sequences. V, D and J germline segments were assigned to the rearranged TCRbeta sequences by MiGEC v1.2.1b. VDJtools v1.0.0 computed clonotype statistics and Shannon-Wiener diversity indices. Except for diversity analysis, only the 250 most abundant clonotypes of each sample were used in subsequent analyses to reduce sampling bias. TCRdb passed the public sequencing reads through fastp at Q25 and MiXCR, retaining productive beta sequences. For every CDR3 protein sequence, its rows merge into one entry that carries the most common genes and DNA. What appears here as the V and J calls and clone size reflects TCRdb's work, not the paper's. Recorded for this sample are more than 90,000 distinct CDR3 sequences; 65% to 75% of them occurred a single time. The top ten constitute 9.5% to 15% of the sample.

General study outcomes and caveats: Since the samples were bulk and unsorted, there was no way to compare CD4+ and CD8+ T cell repertoires. Repertoire overlap was higher between tumor regions (mean about 35%) than tumor-adjacent (around 17%) or tumor-blood (14%) pairs, consistent with antigen-driven expansion. The top 250 clones accounted for a significantly greater share of the repertoire in tumors than in blood (p = 0.039). Just about 7-25% of top clones turned up in all five regions of a tumor, which suggests spatial heterogeneity among tumor-infiltrating T cells. Because sequencing covered only the TCR beta chain and unpaired alpha chains were not captured, true repertoire diversity is likely underestimated. With just five or six patients in the study, the authors point out that the findings should be validated in a larger study.

Ten or more counts support this clonotype. Its antigen specificity is not known. Base qualities are not recorded, but no much larger clone differs from it by a single base. Total RNA and DNA were co-extracted from about 20-30 mg of bulk tissue with the AllPrep DNA/RNA mini kit, without cell sorting. Surgical resection was performed in China between late 2015 and 2016 on roughly 5 patients with histopathologically diagnosed primary liver carcinoma. At the time of sampling, the patients had chronic HBV infection and had not received any treatment. Five spatially separated regions were sampled from each tumor: the superior, inferior, left-lateral and right-lateral poles, plus the tumor centre. More than 75% viable tumor cells were found by histology in every tumor sample. Fresh tumor and adjacent tissue pieces were bisected, with one half stored in RNAlater at -80 degrees C and the other half sent for histology.

The germline V gene sets CDR1 to MNHEY and CDR2 to SVGEGT. Trimming removed 5 bases from V and 5 bases from J; the gene matches leave 6 bases unexplained. Spanning cysteine to phenylalanine, the CDR3 consists of 14 amino acids. The sequence is cut down to CDR3 DNA, 42 bases in frame from base 1. The sample was liver tumor tissue from sampling region 2. The cell subset or site tag for this specimen amounts to: tumor region T2, inferior pole. This receptor was taken from a woman aged 60-70 years with primary liver carcinoma and hepatitis B virus infection. The sequence links TRBV6-2 or TRBV6-3 to TRBJ2-1, with 7 central nucleotides matching TRBD2. This receptor has the CDR3 CASSDGTTNNEQFF. The DNA is as follows: TGTGCCAGCAGTGACGGGACTACTAACAATGAGCAGTTCTTC.